Given below is one T cell receptor beta chain in context. There is no known antigen for this receptor. No base quality values were provided; no much bigger clone lies one nucleotide off. This sample is part of a study of CD8+ T cells in alopecia areata (dated by TCRdb to 2016 to 2019). A note on the overall study: The treated patients, all with moderate-to-severe alopecia areata, were enrolled in an open-label pilot trial of oral tofacitinib given at 5 to 10 mg twice daily. Patients received tofacitinib for 6 to 18 months and were then followed off drug for 6 months to check for delayed response and recurrence. Disease severity in treated patients was measured with the SALT score, which quantifies the percentage of affected scalp surface area. In both human patients and the C3H/HeJ mouse model, the study applied high-throughput TCRbeta sequencing to look at T cell clonal expansion in alopecia areata. On the human side, TCRbeta sequencing was run on scalp tissue and on sorted CD4+ and CD8+ peripheral blood T cells from healthy controls and from alopecia areata patients with either patchy or totalis/universalis disease. Biopsies were taken from tofacitinib-treated patients at baseline and again at 4 and 24 weeks into treatment, and several of those patients also had a later scalp biopsy. Scalp clonality was compared among normal scalp (n=4), patchy alopecia areata scalp (n=8), and alopecia totalis/universalis scalp (n=8). RNA came from the PAXgene miRNA kit for fixed scalp, the miRNeasy kit for PBMCs, and the RNeasy kit for mouse skin. TCRbeta CDR3 regions were amplified by immunoSEQ multiplex PCR with 35 Vbeta forward and 13 Jbeta reverse primers.

General conclusions and limits of the study: Scalp clonality and the number of expanded CD8+ clones among the top 100 scalp clones were significantly decreased by tofacitinib. Because the treated cohort was small and included a single nonresponder, larger studies are needed to assess links between baseline CD8+ expansion and response. Scalp TCR repertoire analysis is complicated because resident alphabeta T cells in normal human skin are also sequenced, whereas mouse skin is dominated by gammadelta T cells. Shared TCR sequences between patients were less evident than in mice, which may be partly attributable to HLA diversity in the patient population. Compared with normal scalp, lesional scalp, particularly in alopecia totalis/universalis, had higher clonality and more expanded CD8+ clones, which suggests antigenic drive. During tofacitinib treatment, many expanded lesional clones stuck around in both scalp and blood, and this persistence may partly explain why relapse happens after treatment is stopped.

CDR1 and CDR2 (MDHEN, SYDVKM) derive from the germline V gene. The CDR3 numbers 17 residues from cysteine through phenylalanine. The CDR3 DNA has 51 bases and is translated from base 1. At the junction V is shortened by 6 bases and J by 2 bases, with 20 bases in between. In light of the paper, this sample's time point label describes: less than five weeks on oral tofacitinib. Taken with the paper, the label for treatment or condition translates to: oral pan-JAK inhibitor, 5-10 mg twice daily. From alopecia areata patients, peripheral blood was collected along with lesional scalp punch biopsies. Human scalp biopsies went straight into PAXgene tissue containers for immediate fixation. The library was obtained by the immunoSEQ multiplex PCR assay. RNA was extracted from all samples and reverse transcribed into cDNA as template for TCR sequencing. First-strand cDNA was synthesized with SuperScript III using a 2:1 mix of oligo-dT and random hexamers. A synthetic immune receptor repertoire was used to measure amplification bias, and any remaining bias was corrected computationally. As for how the authors treated the data: After raw reads were preprocessed to remove errors, the CDR3 was defined following IMGT conventions as running from the conserved cysteine to phenylalanine. Clonality was computed by normalizing Shannon entropy by log2 of the number of productive unique TCRs and subtracting the result from 1. CD4 or CD8 identity of scalp clones was inferred by cross-referencing scalp TCRbeta sequences with sorted blood CD4 and CD8 repertoires. TCRdb limited this immuneACCESS table to in-frame rearrangements with V and J called. A share of clones is missing; checked studies link under half to unresolved V genes, and the rest is unexplained. The DNA gave D and trimming, while V, J and clone size come from that table. This sample comprises around 12,000 clones, approximately 71% of them detected only once. Of the sample, 7% to 8% falls within the top ten clones.

This receptor was obtained from a human donor with alopecia areata. Specimen: skin, collected at week 4, from a patient treated with tofacitinib. The rearrangement combines TRBV28 with TRBJ1-5; TRBD1 is perhaps the D gene, given 5 matching bases. In nucleotides, the sequence is TGTGCCAGCAGCCTCTGGGGCCTATTCGGCGGCAATCAGCCCCAGCATTTT. Its protein reads: CASSLWGLFGGNQPQHF. Joined to the reference TRBV28 and TRBJ1-5 proteins, this CDR3 gives the full variable domain: DVKVTQSSRYLVKRTGEKVFLECVQDMDHENMFWYRQDPGLGLRLIYFSYDVKMKEKGDIPEGYSVSREKKERFSLILESASTNQTSMYLCASSLWGLFGGNQPQHFGDGTRLSIL.